This TCR beta chain was recorded in a study of blood T cell repertoires in COVID-19. The junction had 7 bases not matched to a gene; V was cut back by 8 bases and J by 7 bases. CDR1 is MDHEN, CDR2 SYDVKM, per germline. The CDR3 has 13 residues. Source study methods: Amplified reference gene primers provided the basis for estimating nucleated cell counts. Sequencing was performed with immunoSEQ multiplex PCR; in TCRdb, only in-frame clones are kept and a portion is missing. V, J and clone size were drawn from that table, and D and trimming were deduced from the DNA. Altogether 100,000 or so clones are present, almost 95% being singletons, with the ten largest covering around 6%.

Material for sequencing was peripheral blood. The TCR comes from a man in his fifties with active COVID-19. The chain carries TRBV28 and TRBJ1-4; TRBD1 aligns across 7 bases. The CDR3 bases are TGTGCCAGCGAGACAGGGTCGGGTGAAAAACTGTTTTTT. Translated, it gives CASETGSGEKLFF.